A single sample is the source of the 29 T cell receptor beta chains below, sequenced in a study of lymphopenia after photon versus proton radiotherapy. Clones were read by immunoSEQ multiplex PCR, and TCRdb kept only the in-frame ones, dropping some. Of roughly 41,000 clones listed, more than 75% are singletons. The sample in question was peripheral blood, obtained from a patient treated with photon-based radiotherapy. The receptor set was obtained from a man aged 50-60 years with gastric cancer.

This sequence joins TRBV11-3 and TRBJ1-1, with D maybe TRBD1 (6 bases). V was cut by 3 bases and J by 3 bases, with 20 bases left in between. Germline loops: CDR1 SGHNT, CDR2 YENEEA. The CDR3 loop spans 17 amino acids. This chain's CDR3 is CASSFHTGFGADTEAFF. CDR3 in DNA: TGTGCCAGCAGCTTTCACACAGGGTTCGGGGCGGACACTGAAGCTTTCTTT.

The chain has TRBV28 and TRBJ1-2; D is unclear. Per germline, CDR1 MDHEN and CDR2 SYDVKM. This CDR3 is built from 12 residues. Trimming shortened V by 6 bases and J by 8 bases, and 13 bases separated the two germline ends. The CDR3, as DNA: TGTGCCAGCAGGACGGTTCGAGGGGGCTACACCTTC. Its translation is CASRTVRGGYTF.

J is TRBJ2-5 and V is TRBV18, with D maybe TRBD1 (5 bases). Trimming stripped 5 bases from V and 4 bases from J, with 14 bases between. The CDR3 loop spans 14 amino acids. Germline assignment: CDR1 KGHSH and CDR2 LQKENI. CDR3 loop: CASSEAGKRETQYF. CDR3 DNA sequence: TGTGCCAGCTCAGAGGCAGGGAAGAGAGAGACCCAGTACTTC.

This chain connects TRBV4-1 to TRBJ2-4, with TRBD1 matching over 10 bases. CDR3 length: 16 residues. Germline assignment: CDR1 MGHRA and CDR2 YSYEKL. Trimming took 3 bases from V and 4 from J; bases not matched to a gene: 6. CDR3 bases: TGCGCCAGCAGCCAGCCAGGACAGGGGGGTAAAAACATTCAGTACTTC. As protein: CASSQPGQGGKNIQYF.

This CDR3 is CASRLSTSVAYEQYF. DNA of the CDR3: TGCGCCAGCAGGCTATCCACTAGCGTTGCCTACGAGCAGTACTTC. The rearrangement uses TRBV5-1 and TRBJ2-7; 7 nucleotides agree with TRBD2. V lost 5 bases and J lost 2; bases outside the gene matches: 10. The CDR3 covers 15 residues. Germline V CDR1 and CDR2: SGHRS, YFSETQ.

The sample holds one count of this clone. The V gene is TRBV28, the J gene TRBJ1-2; perhaps TRBD1 as D (6 bases). Trimming left V 5 bases short and J 0 bases short, with 13 bases between. The CDR3 totals 15 residues. Germline CDR1 is MDHEN and CDR2 is SYDVKM. The CDR3 region has the DNA TGTGCCAGCAGTCCGGGACAAGCTGCTAACTATGGCTACACCTTC. Protein sequence: CASSPGQAANYGYTF.

V is TRBV6-6 and J is TRBJ2-7; 8 bases agree with TRBD1. The V gene's germline CDR1 is MNHNY and CDR2 SVGAGI (reference sequence). The ends lost 6 bases at V and 4 bases at J; junction bases unmatched: 11. The CDR3 contains 15 residues. This CDR3 reads CASSRTGTGGYEQYF. CDR3 coding DNA: TGTGCCAGCAGCCGGACCGGGACAGGCGGTTACGAGCAGTACTTC.

The chain has TRBV20-1 and TRBJ2-5; D call uncertain. Trimming shortened V by 3 bases and J by 4 bases, and 3 bases separated the two germline ends. Germline CDR1 DFQATT, CDR2 SNEGSKA (reference sequence). There are 10 residues in the CDR3. CDR3: CSASTETQYF. CDR3 nucleotide sequence: TGCAGTGCTAGTACAGAGACCCAGTACTTC.

The rearrangement joins TRBV27 to TRBJ2-5; 8 nucleotides line up with TRBD2. J gave up 5 bases and V 6 bases, and 11 bases lay outside the gene matches. This CDR3 comprises 15 residues. Per the germline V gene, CDR1 is MNHEY and CDR2 is SMNVEV (reference sequence). In nucleotides, the CDR3 is TGTGCCAGCAGGACCCTGAGCGGGAGCATTGAGACCCAGTACTTC. Its protein is CASRTLSGSIETQYF.

The gene calls are TRBV19 and TRBJ2-7, with D hard to call. The germline CDR1 and CDR2 sequences are LNHDA and SQIVND (reference sequence). V shed 5 bases and J shed 1 base, with 9 bases lying between them. The length of the CDR3 is 13 residues. The CDR3 nucleotides read TGTGCCAGTAGTCCCAAGCGATCCTACGAGCAGTACTTC. It yields the protein CASSPKRSYEQYF.

The CDR3 region is CASGGGSDQPQHF. CDR3 in DNA: TGTGCCAGCGGGGGGGGATCCGATCAGCCCCAGCATTTT. The V and J genes are TRBV9 and TRBJ1-5; D possibly corresponds to TRBD1 (5 bases). The CDR3 loop spans 13 amino acids. Germline V gene data show CDR1 as SGDLS and CDR2 as YYNGEE. Trimming shortened V by 7 bases and J by 5 bases, and 13 bases separated the two germline ends. Based on the CDR3 plus reference TRBV9 and TRBJ1-5, the full variable domain is DSGVTQTPKHLITATGQRVTLRCSPRSGDLSVYWYQQSLDQGLQFLIQYYNGEERAKGNILERFSAQQFPDLHSELNLSSLELGDSALYFCASGGGSDQPQHFGDGTRLSIL.

V and J are TRBV7-9 and TRBJ2-3; 10 bases agree with TRBD2. J lost 0 bases, V lost 1 base, and 7 bases had no gene match. Looked up from germline, CDR1 is SEHNR and CDR2 is FQNEAQ (reference sequence). The CDR3 spans 18 residues. The DNA of the CDR3 is TGTGCCAGCAGCTTAGAGGCTAGCGGGAGAATTAGCACAGATACGCAGTATTTT. The encoded protein is CASSLEASGRISTDTQYF. The variable domain in full, completed from reference TRBV7-9 and TRBJ2-3, reads DTGVSQNPRHKITKRGQNVTFRCDPISEHNRLYWYRQTLGQGPEFLTYFQNEAQLEKSRLLSDRFSAERPKGSFSTLEIQRTEQGDSAMYLCASSLEASGRISTDTQYFGPGTRLTVL.

This clone is a singleton in its sample. The rearrangement joins TRBV7-9 to TRBJ2-7, with D tentatively TRBD1 or TRBD2 (7 bases each). Germline V lookup: CDR1 SEHNR, CDR2 FQNEAQ (reference sequence). CDR3 length equals 15 residues. V was cut by 4 bases and J by 7 bases, with 20 bases left in between. CDR3 amino acids: CASSSGGGPTLEQYF. The CDR3, as DNA: TGTGCCAGCAGCTCAGGGGGGGGTCCTACTCTTGAGCAGTACTTC.

V usage is TRBV30 and J usage is TRBJ1-4, with 9 bases identical to TRBD1. Trimming at V came to 4 bases and at J to 6 bases, leaving 6 bases not matched to a gene. The CDR3 contains 14 residues. Per the germline V gene, CDR1 is GTSNPN and CDR2 is SVGIG (reference sequence). CDR3 in DNA: TGTGCCTGGACGACCGGGACAGGGTATGAAAAACTGTTTTTT. Translation: CAWTTGTGYEKLFF.

The genes are TRBV6-4 and TRBJ2-1; tentatively, D is TRBD1 (6 bases). CDR1 is MRHNA and CDR2 is SNTAGT in the germline V gene. There are 15 residues in the CDR3. V lost 4 bases, J lost 3 bases, and 13 bases lay in between. The CDR3 loop reads CASSATGTYYNEQFF. The CDR3 coding sequence is TGTGCCAGCAGTGCTACCGGGACATACTACAATGAGCAGTTCTTC.

The chain links TRBV25-1 to TRBJ2-3; possible D gene TRBD2, 5 bases. The CDR3 runs 13 residues. V was pared by 2 bases and J by 8 bases, with 11 bases between. Germline CDR1 is MGHDK and CDR2 is SYGVNS. The CDR3 DNA reads as TGTGCCAGCAGTGAAGGGGTACGGGGTACGCAGTATTTT. Residues: CASSEGVRGTQYF.

This chain links TRBV5-1 with TRBJ2-7, with TRBD1 matching over 7 bases. The CDR3 runs 14 residues. Germline-derived CDR1 and CDR2 are SGHRS and YFSETQ. The V and J ends lost 2 bases and 2 bases, in that order; junction bases with no gene match: 4. Here the CDR3 DNA reads TGCGCCAGCAGCTTCCCGGACAGGACCTACGAGCAGTACTTC. Translation: CASSFPDRTYEQYF.

The chain is built from TRBV11-3 and TRBJ2-1; D is possibly TRBD1 or TRBD2 (7 bases each). The V gene's germline CDR1 is SGHNT and CDR2 YENEEA. Trimming pared 5 bases from V and 7 bases from J, leaving 18 bases between. The CDR3 runs to 15 residues. The CDR3 here is CASSRGGGESNEQFF. CDR3 nucleotides: TGTGCCAGCAGCCGGGGAGGGGGCGAGTCGAATGAGCAGTTCTTC.

This sequence joins TRBV18 and TRBJ1-2, with 8 bases aligning to TRBD1. V shed 4 bases, J shed 2 bases, and the junction held 6 bases outside the gene matches. This CDR3 contains 15 residues. Per the germline V gene, CDR1 is KGHSH and CDR2 is LQKENI. The CDR3 DNA sequence: TGTGCCAGCTCACTCTATAGGACAGGGAACTATGGCTACACCTTC. Translating it yields CASSLYRTGNYGYTF.

This sequence joins TRBV19 and TRBJ2-1; 8 positions agree with TRBD2. CDR3 length: 15 residues. Unmatched junction bases numbered 11, after V lost 5 bases and J lost 8 bases. Germline V lookup: CDR1 LNHDA, CDR2 SQIVND (reference sequence). The CDR3 bases are TGTGCCAGTAGTCCCGGAATAGCGGGGTGGTATGAGCAGTTCTTC. It yields the protein CASSPGIAGWYEQFF. Combining the CDR3 with reference TRBV19 and TRBJ2-1 gives the whole variable domain DGGITQSPKYLFRKEGQNVTLSCEQNLNHDAMYWYRQDPGQGLRLIYYSQIVNDFQKGDIAEGYSVSREKKESFPLTVTSAQKNPTAFYLCASSPGIAGWYEQFFGPGTRLTVL.

The rearrangement links TRBV29-1 to TRBJ1-1; 9 bases match TRBD1. CDR1 is SQVTM and CDR2 is ANQGSEA in the germline V gene. This CDR3 is built from 14 residues. J lost 10 bases, V lost 3 bases, and 12 bases had no gene match. CDR3 sequence (DNA): TGCAGCGTTGAGGTTACAGGGGGCACGGTGGGAGCTTTCTTT. Translated: CSVEVTGGTVGAFF.

J is TRBJ2-2 and V is TRBV30; 10 positions agree with TRBD1. The V and J ends lost 3 bases and 8 bases, in that order; junction bases with no gene match: 3. Per the germline V gene, CDR1 is GTSNPN and CDR2 is SVGIG (reference sequence). The CDR3 runs 13 residues. Here the CDR3 DNA reads TGTGCCTGGAGAGGGACAGGGGTGGGGGAGCTGTTTTTT. The encoded protein is CAWRGTGVGELFF.

The genes are TRBV2 and TRBJ1-5, with D perhaps TRBD1 (6 bases). V gave up 7 bases and J gave up 11 bases, with 27 bases separating them. This CDR3 has 16 residues. Germline CDR1 reads SNHLY; CDR2 reads FYNNEI. DNA of the CDR3: TGTGCCAGCACCCCCAGGGTACGTACAGGGAGTAAGACCCAGCATTTT. Translated: CASTPRVRTGSKTQHF.

The rearrangement links TRBV2 to TRBJ1-1; no clear D. CDR1 is SNHLY, CDR2 FYNNEI, per germline. The CDR3 is 13 amino acids. V was pared by 5 bases and J by 1 base, with 8 bases between. The CDR3 DNA follows: TGTGCCAGCAGTCCGACACGGAACACTGAAGCTTTCTTT. Its translation is CASSPTRNTEAFF.

V and J are TRBV5-1 and TRBJ2-5; 9 nucleotides line up with TRBD2. The CDR3 runs 16 residues. Losses at the gene ends were 4 bases for V and 3 bases for J; bases not matched to a gene: 10. Germline assignment: CDR1 SGHRS and CDR2 YFSETQ. CDR3 nucleotides: TGCGCCAGCAGCCAAATAGCGGGAGCGGGGGAAGAGACCCAGTACTTC. Amino acid sequence: CASSQIAGAGEETQYF.

This clone appeared a few times. The chain joins TRBV4-2 to TRBJ1-2, with a tentative D call TRBD1 (5 bases). Germline V gene sequence: CDR1 LGHNA, CDR2 YNFKEQ. CDR3 length equals 14 residues. V gave up 5 bases and J gave up 1 base, with 11 bases separating them. For the CDR3, the DNA is TGTGCCAGCAGCTCGCGACAGCTTAACTATGGCTACACCTTC. Its protein is CASSSRQLNYGYTF.

The chain links TRBV2 to TRBJ2-7; no definite D call. Trimming removed 4 bases from V and 2 bases from J, with 12 bases in between. CDR1 is SNHLY, CDR2 FYNNEI, per germline. This CDR3 is 14 amino acids long. The CDR3 DNA reads as TGTGCCAGCAGTGTTGGTGGGTCTCCCTACGAGCAGTACTTC. It specifies CASSVGGSPYEQYF.

The chain recombines TRBV18 with TRBJ1-2; 7 bases are shared with TRBD1. In germline, CDR1 is KGHSH, CDR2 LQKENI. This CDR3 spans 12 amino acids. V shed 4 bases, J shed 7 bases, and the junction held 3 bases outside the gene matches. CDR3 sequence: CASSLDRVGYTF. The CDR3 DNA is TGTGCCAGCTCACTCGACAGGGTTGGCTACACCTTC.

The CDR3 DNA sequence: TGTGCCTGGGCCATGGGGGCCTATAGCAATCAGCCCCAGCATTTT. It codes for CAWAMGAYSNQPQHF. The chain links TRBV30 to TRBJ1-5; maybe TRBD1 (6 bases). Germline-derived CDR1 and CDR2 are GTSNPN and SVGIG (reference sequence). CDR3 length equals 15 residues. V lost 5 bases to trimming and J lost 0 bases, with 14 bases between them.